One sample yielded the 23 T cell receptor beta chains listed below, sequenced in a study of blood T cell repertoires in COVID-19. This table comes from immunoSEQ multiplex PCR, and its TCRdb copy is limited to in-frame clones, with some not included. The data contain roughly 26,000 clones, 92% of them singletons. Sequenced sample: peripheral blood. Receptor source: a human donor in a cohort sampled during active COVID-19.

As to this clone: The junction shows a germline mismatch at one end, possibly a read error. CDR3 amino acids: CASSQGRRQIANEKLFF. For the CDR3, the DNA is TGTGCCAGCAGCCAAGGCAGACGACAGATTGCTAACGAAAAACTGTTTTTT. This chain connects TRBV3-1 (or the pseudogene TRBV3-2) to TRBJ1-4; TRBD1 might be the D (5 bases). Germline CDR1 reads LGHDT; CDR2 reads YNNKEL (reference sequence). The CDR3 is 17 amino acids.

This clone was counted a few times. The DNA for the CDR3 is TGTGCCAGTAGTTCCACCGGGACAGGGGTAGATTCACCCCTCCACTTT. The encoded protein is CASSSTGTGVDSPLHF. The chain uses TRBV19 and TRBJ1-6, with TRBD1 matching over 10 bases. This CDR3 has 16 amino acids. The J segment lost 8 bases and the V segment lost 5 bases, leaving 9 bases of the junction unmatched. Germline-derived CDR1 and CDR2 are LNHDA and SQIVND (reference sequence).

V gene TRBV2 combines with J gene TRBJ2-5; the match to TRBD2 covers 8 bases. The V segment lost 6 bases and the J segment 4 bases; nucleotides outside the gene matches: 4. The germline CDR1 and CDR2 sequences are SNHLY and FYNNEI. This CDR3 spans 13 amino acids. CDR3 nucleotides: TGTGCCAGCAGGGGACTAGTCGGAGAGACCCAGTACTTC. This gives the protein CASRGLVGETQYF.

CDR3 coding DNA: TGCGCCAGCAGCTTCGACAGTCGGACTGAAGCTTTCTTT. Protein: CASSFDSRTEAFF. The V call is TRBV10-2, the J call TRBJ1-1; D perhaps matches TRBD1 (5 bases). Germline lookup yields CDR1 WSHSY and CDR2 SAAADI. The CDR3 is 13 amino acids. Trimming stripped 6 bases from V and 5 bases from J, with 13 bases between.

The chain links TRBV27 to TRBJ1-5; D remains ambiguous. Per the germline V gene, CDR1 is MNHEY and CDR2 is SMNVEV (reference sequence). The CDR3 contains 15 residues. V was pared by 0 bases and J by 4 bases, with 10 bases between. DNA for the CDR3: TGTGCCAGCAGTTTATCAGAGGGTTTGAATCAGCCCCAGCATTTT. This encodes CASSLSEGLNQPQHF.

V usage is TRBV6-6 and J usage is TRBJ1-2; a weak D match, TRBD1 (6 bases). This CDR3 contains 13 residues. Trimming cost V 10 bases and J 4 bases, with 16 bases left between them. Germline-derived CDR1 and CDR2 are MNHNY and SVGAGI (reference sequence). The CDR3 loop is CAMSRADSYGYTF. DNA of the CDR3: TGTGCCATGTCGAGAGCGGACAGCTATGGCTACACCTTC.

The chain carries TRBV28 and TRBJ2-7, with 11 bases identical to TRBD1. The CDR3 totals 17 residues. Germline V CDR1 and CDR2: MDHEN, SYDVKM. V trimming: 4 bases; J trimming: 2 bases; junction bases outside the gene matches: 10. CDR3 amino acids: CASSSTSDRGPAYEQYV. The CDR3 DNA reads TGTGCCAGCAGTTCAACATCGGACAGGGGGCCTGCCTACGAGCAGTACGTC.

In its sample, this clone was seen once. This chain uses TRBV5-1 with TRBJ2-5; D perhaps matches TRBD1 (5 bases). Germline CDR1 is SGHRS and CDR2 is YFSETQ. The CDR3 length is 14 residues. V shed 0 bases and J shed 5 bases, with 11 bases lying between them. The CDR3 coding sequence is TGCGCCAGCAGCTTGGGGGGCGTCGGGGAGACCCAGTACTTC. It is translated as CASSLGGVGETQYF. Full variable domain (outside the CDR3, taken from reference TRBV5-1 and TRBJ2-5): KAGVTQTPRYLIKTRGQQVTLSCSPISGHRSVSWYQQTPGQGLQFLFEYFSETQRNKGNFPGRFSGRQFSNSRSEMNVSTLELGDSALYLCASSLGGVGETQYFGPGTRLLVL.

The chain links TRBV13 to TRBJ1-2; 7 positions agree with TRBD1. The germline gives CDR1 PRHDT, CDR2 FYEKMQ (reference sequence). The CDR3 is made up of 16 amino acids. After removal of 4 bases from V and 5 bases from J, the junction contained 13 bases not matched to a gene. The DNA for the CDR3 is TGTGCCAGCAGCTGGCCAGCCGGGACAGCAAATTATGGCTACACCTTC. As protein: CASSWPAGTANYGYTF.

This chain uses TRBV2 with TRBJ2-3; D call uncertain. The CDR3 has 13 residues. Trimming stripped 6 bases from V and 1 base from J, with 8 bases between. Germline CDR1 SNHLY, CDR2 FYNNEI. CDR3 DNA sequence: TGTGCCAGCAGACCGCCGGGCACAGATACGCAGTATTTT. Its translation: CASRPPGTDTQYF.

This chain connects TRBV9 to TRBJ2-5; TRBD1 matches at 8 bases. The V gene end was trimmed by 2 bases and the J gene end by 5 bases; junction bases not matched to a gene: 5. The CDR3 contains 14 residues. Looked up from germline, CDR1 is SGDLS and CDR2 is YYNGEE. The CDR3 DNA reads as TGTGCCAGCAGCGTGACAGGGGTGGGGGAGACCCAGTACTTC. Protein sequence: CASSVTGVGETQYF. The whole variable domain, remainder taken from reference TRBV9 and TRBJ2-5, is DSGVTQTPKHLITATGQRVTLRCSPRSGDLSVYWYQQSLDQGLQFLIQYYNGEERAKGNILERFSAQQFPDLHSELNLSSLELGDSALYFCASSVTGVGETQYFGPGTRLLVL.

The chain is built from TRBV10-3 and TRBJ2-7, with 11 bases lining up with TRBD1. The CDR3 has 15 residues. V was clipped by 4 bases and J by 2 bases; unmatched bases: 4. Germline V gene data show CDR1 as ENHRY and CDR2 as SYGVKD. CDR3 in amino acids: CAISGGQGGTYEQYF. In DNA, the CDR3 is TGTGCCATCAGTGGGGGACAGGGGGGCACCTACGAGCAGTACTTC.

The chain links TRBV19 to TRBJ1-2; D remains unclear. Trimming shortened V by 4 bases and J by 4 bases, and 7 bases separated the two germline ends. The CDR3 loop spans 12 amino acids. Germline values: CDR1 LNHDA, CDR2 SQIVND (reference sequence). The CDR3 sequence is CASSTEGYGYTF. In DNA form, the CDR3 reads TGTGCCAGTAGTACCGAGGGCTATGGCTACACCTTC.

The chain carries TRBV5-3 and TRBJ2-2, with D possibly matching TRBD2 (6 bases). TRBV5-3 is noted as an ORF with a role that remains uncertain. V lost 4 bases, J lost 7 bases, and 20 bases lay in between. This CDR3 region has 16 residues. CDR3 nucleotides: TGTGCCAGAAGCGTCGACGGGGAGGTACGGGACGGGGAGCTGTTTTTT. Its protein product is CARSVDGEVRDGELFF.

The chain recombines TRBV6-6 with TRBJ1-5; perhaps TRBD1 as D (5 bases). This CDR3 comprises 14 residues. From germline, CDR1 is MNHNY and CDR2 SVGAGI (reference sequence). Trimming took 2 bases from V and 7 from J, leaving 12 bases between them. Here the CDR3 DNA reads TGTGCCAGCAGTTACGCTAGGGGCGGCCAGCCCCAGCATTTT. The encoded protein is CASSYARGGQPQHF.

This clone occurred once. The chain is built from TRBV29-1 and TRBJ2-3, with TRBD2 matching 7 bases. V lost 2 bases, J lost 2 bases, and 10 bases stayed unmatched. The germline gives CDR1 SQVTM, CDR2 ANQGSEA. This CDR3 is 16 amino acids long. The CDR3 spells CSVELTSGTNTDTQYF. The CDR3 nucleotides are TGCAGCGTTGAACTCACCTCGGGGACTAACACAGATACGCAGTATTTT.

J is TRBJ1-2 and V is TRBV3-1 (or the pseudogene TRBV3-2); 7 bases are shared with TRBD1. The CDR3 runs to 16 residues. V lost 4 bases, J lost 3 bases, and 11 bases stayed unmatched. Germline V gene lookup returns CDR1 LGHDT and CDR2 YNNKEL (reference sequence). This CDR3 is CASSRQGTQGDYGYTF. CDR3 nucleotide sequence: TGTGCCAGCAGCCGACAAGGGACCCAGGGGGACTATGGCTACACCTTC.

In its sample, this clone is medium-sized. This chain connects TRBV7-9 to TRBJ2-7; TRBD2 aligns across 9 bases. This CDR3 comprises 18 residues. Trimming cost V 2 bases and J 0 bases; bases outside gene matches: 11. Germline V CDR1 and CDR2: SEHNR, FQNEAQ (reference sequence). The CDR3 DNA reads as TGTGCCAGCAGCTTAATTTTAGCGGGGGCCACCGGCTCCTACGAGCAGTACTTC. It is translated as CASSLILAGATGSYEQYF.

The V gene is TRBV2, the J gene TRBJ1-2, with 7 bases fitting TRBD1. This CDR3 spans 14 amino acids. In germline, CDR1 is SNHLY, CDR2 FYNNEI. V dropped 6 bases and J dropped 8; count of bases not matched to a gene: 12. CDR3 DNA: TGTGCCAGCAGCCTTATTGGGACAGTAGGCGGCTACACCTTC. Translation: CASSLIGTVGGYTF.

The CDR3: CASKSQGNTIYF. The CDR3 DNA is TGTGCCAGCAAATCACAGGGAAACACCATATATTTT. V is TRBV28 and J is TRBJ1-3; D gene ambiguous. The ends were cut back, 7 bases at V and 4 bases at J, with 8 bases in the middle. Germline CDR1 reads MDHEN; CDR2 reads SYDVKM. The CDR3 runs to 12 residues.

The chain uses TRBV7-8 and TRBJ2-7, with D possibly being TRBD1 (6 bases). The CDR3 runs 14 residues. Trimming took 1 base from V and 2 from J, leaving 9 bases between them. From germline, CDR1 is SGHVS and CDR2 FQNEAQ. The CDR3 nucleotides are TGTGCCAGCAGCTTAGAGGGGGACGCCTACGAGCAGTACTTC. This encodes CASSLEGDAYEQYF. Combining the CDR3 with reference TRBV7-8 and TRBJ2-7 gives the whole variable domain GAGVSQSPRYKVAKRGQDVALRCDPISGHVSLFWYQQALGQGPEFLTYFQNEAQLDKSGLPSDRFFAERPEGSVSTLKIQRTQQEDSAVYLCASSLEGDAYEQYFGPGTRLTVT.

The V gene is TRBV6-4, the J gene TRBJ2-6; weak D call: TRBD2 (6 bases). Germline-derived CDR1 and CDR2 are MRHNA and SNTAGT. Trimming left V 2 bases short and J 4 bases short, with 9 bases between. The CDR3 runs 15 residues. CDR3 residues: CASSDGRLGANVLTF. CDR3 nucleotides: TGTGCCAGCAGTGACGGGAGGTTGGGGGCCAACGTCCTGACTTTC.

This clone was recorded once. The V and J genes are TRBV5-3 and TRBJ1-2; D ambiguous. TRBV5-3 is sorted into the ORF group, with uncertain function. Trimming took 4 bases from V and 0 from J, leaving 7 bases between them. This CDR3 comprises 13 residues. The CDR3 DNA reads TGTGCCAGAAGCCCCGGGGCTAACTATGGCTACACCTTC. The encoded protein is CARSPGANYGYTF.